Shown below are 29 T cell receptor beta chains from a single sample sequenced in a study of blood T cell repertoires in COVID-19 (TCRdb year 2020). The library was obtained by the immunoSEQ multiplex PCR assay. TCRdb mirrors the immuneACCESS table, restricted to in-frame sequences. Some clones are absent from its copies; in checked studies, under half trace to an unresolved V gene, and the reason for the others is unknown. This sample comprises about 270,000 clones, 86% of them detected only once. The leading ten clones occupy just under 9% of the sample. The specimen sequenced was peripheral blood. The receptor set was obtained from a man in his forties or fifties with active or convalescent COVID-19.

As regards this clone: In the same sample, other DNA sequences code for this CDR3. The chain has TRBV5-4 and TRBJ2-7; 11 bases agree with TRBD2. The junction had 6 bases not matched to a gene; V was cut back by 4 bases and J by 3 bases. Germline CDR1 SGHNT, CDR2 YYREEE (reference sequence). The CDR3 runs to 15 residues. The CDR3 bases are TGTGCCAGCAGCCCGGGGACTAGCGGAAACTACGAGCAGTACTTC. Protein product: CASSPGTSGNYEQYF.

The V gene is TRBV5-6, the J gene TRBJ2-7, with 7 bases that match TRBD1. The ends lost 3 bases at V and 2 bases at J; junction bases unmatched: 8. The CDR3 spans 15 residues. Germline V gene data show CDR1 as SGHDT and CDR2 as YYEEEE. This CDR3 reads CASSSVRQGAYEQYF. The CDR3 DNA is TGTGCCAGCAGCTCTGTTCGTCAGGGGGCCTACGAGCAGTACTTC.

The chain uses TRBV5-8 and TRBJ2-3; the match to TRBD2 covers 13 bases. Germline V gene lookup returns CDR1 SGHTS and CDR2 YDEGEE. After removal of 4 bases from V and 11 bases from J, the junction contained 10 bases not matched to a gene. The CDR3 totals 15 residues. CDR3 amino acids: CASSGTSGATGEQYF. The CDR3 bases are TGTGCCAGCAGCGGGACTAGCGGGGCCACAGGGGAGCAGTATTTT.

The V gene is TRBV6-1, the J gene TRBJ1-3; D is ambiguous. Per the germline V gene, CDR1 is MNHNS and CDR2 is SASEGT. CDR3 length: 13 residues. V gave up 3 bases and J gave up 0 bases, with 3 bases separating them. As DNA, the CDR3 is TGTGCCAGCAGTGAGAGCTCTGGAAACACCATATATTTT. Amino acids: CASSESSGNTIYF.

The chain recombines TRBV3-1 (or the pseudogene TRBV3-2) with TRBJ1-3; 9 nucleotides line up with TRBD1. Unmatched junction bases numbered 5, after V lost 4 bases and J lost 4 bases. CDR1 and CDR2 (germline): LGHDT, YNNKEL (reference sequence). This CDR3 is 15 amino acids long. The CDR3 nucleotides are TGTGCCAGCAGCCGAGGGACAGGGCGCGGAAACACCATATATTTT. Encoded protein: CASSRGTGRGNTIYF.

This clone was counted once. The chain combines TRBV28 with TRBJ1-3; D might be TRBD1 (5 bases). CDR1 and CDR2 (germline): MDHEN, SYDVKM. The CDR3 sequence is 17 residues long. The germline V and J ends were trimmed by 3 bases and 0 bases, with 15 bases remaining between them. DNA of the CDR3: TGTGCCAGCAGTTTGGACATCACTATAGCCTCTGGAAACACCATATATTTT. Protein product: CASSLDITIASGNTIYF.

The V gene is TRBV4-1, the J gene TRBJ1-1; D call uncertain. This CDR3 contains 13 residues. V lost 3 bases and J 6 bases, leaving 11 bases between the germline ends. CDR1 MGHRA and CDR2 YSYEKL come from the germline V gene. This CDR3 is CASSHPGRAEAFF. In nucleotides, the CDR3 is TGCGCCAGCAGCCACCCCGGGAGGGCTGAAGCTTTCTTT.

The chain links TRBV7-6 to TRBJ2-1, with TRBD1 identical over 7 bases. The J segment lost 12 bases and the V segment lost 3 bases, leaving 20 bases of the junction unmatched. Germline V gene lookup returns CDR1 SGHVS and CDR2 FNYEAQ. This CDR3 has 17 amino acids. CDR3 loop: CASSFGKGQTGDEGQFF. DNA of the CDR3: TGTGCCAGCAGCTTCGGGAAGGGACAGACTGGGGACGAGGGGCAGTTCTTC.

The rearrangement uses TRBV16 and TRBJ2-7; 7 bases agree with TRBD1. V dropped 7 bases and J dropped 6; count of bases not matched to a gene: 6. Germline CDR1 and CDR2: KGHSY and FQNENV. This CDR3 is 12 amino acids long. The CDR3 sequence: CASNDDRVEQYF. In DNA, the CDR3 is TGTGCCAGCAATGATGACAGGGTCGAGCAGTACTTC.

This clone was detected only a few times. The chain is built from TRBV4-2 and TRBJ1-2, with TRBD1 matching over 8 bases. Looked up from germline, CDR1 is LGHNA and CDR2 is YNFKEQ. The CDR3 consists of 15 residues. Trimming cost V 0 bases and J 1 base; bases outside gene matches: 1. CDR3 in DNA: TGTGCCAGCAGCCAAGAACAGGGGGGTAACTATGGCTACACCTTC. Translating it yields CASSQEQGGNYGYTF.

V is TRBV7-9 and J is TRBJ1-4; maybe TRBD1 (6 bases). Germline CDR1 is SEHNR and CDR2 is FQNEAQ (reference sequence). The CDR3 is made up of 15 amino acids. V lost 6 bases and J 2 bases, leaving 13 bases between the germline ends. The chain's CDR3 is CASRHTGHTNEKLFF. In DNA, the CDR3 is TGTGCCAGCAGGCATACGGGACATACTAATGAAAAACTGTTTTTT.

There are a few counts of this clone. The V gene is TRBV11-3, the J gene TRBJ2-7; the D is unclear. V lost 4 bases, J lost 6 bases, and 13 bases lay in between. CDR1 and CDR2 from the germline V gene are SGHNT and YENEEA. There are 13 residues in the CDR3. For the CDR3, the DNA is TGTGCCAGCAGCTCGACACCTTTGGGCGAGCAGTACTTC. It yields the protein CASSSTPLGEQYF.

In its sample, this clone was seen once. V is TRBV7-3 and J is TRBJ2-2; 8 positions match TRBD2. CDR1 is SGHTA and CDR2 is FQGTGA in the germline V gene. The CDR3 length is 14 residues. V dropped 8 bases and J dropped 4; count of bases not matched to a gene: 6. The CDR3 region has the DNA TGTGCCAGCGCCCCGGCGGGAGGCACCGGGGAGCTGTTTTTT. It encodes CASAPAGGTGELFF.

The CDR3 sequence: CASSQDGLGTAEAFF. In DNA form, the CDR3 reads TGCGCCAGCAGCCAAGACGGTCTAGGTACGGCTGAAGCTTTCTTT. The chain employs TRBV4-1 and TRBJ1-1; D gene ambiguous. The germline CDR1 and CDR2 sequences are MGHRA and YSYEKL. The CDR3 extends over 15 amino acids. The V gene lost 0 bases and the J gene lost 6 bases, with 14 bases spanning the gap.

The chain joins TRBV18 to TRBJ2-1, with D possibly being TRBD1 (7 bases). Germline CDR1 and CDR2: KGHSH and LQKENI. Trimming took off 3 bases at V and 2 bases at J, with 14 bases between the two ends. CDR3 length equals 16 residues. The CDR3 DNA reads TGTGCCAGCTCACCCAATCAGGGGGGCACCTACAATGAGCAGTTCTTC. Translating gives CASSPNQGGTYNEQFF.

The V gene is TRBV19, the J gene TRBJ1-4; D gene unclear. CDR1 LNHDA and CDR2 SQIVND come from the germline V gene (reference sequence). The CDR3 runs to 14 residues. The V and J ends lost 1 base and 8 bases respectively, with 11 bases between them. The CDR3 region has the DNA TGTGCCAGTAGTATAGGCGTCCCGAACGAAAAACTGTTTTTT. This encodes CASSIGVPNEKLFF.

This clone was found a few times. The chain couples TRBV18 to TRBJ1-4, with D tentatively TRBD1 (5 bases). V was shortened by 10 bases and J by 5 bases, with 20 bases between the two germline ends. CDR3 length equals 15 residues. Per germline, CDR1 KGHSH and CDR2 LQKENI. CDR3 coding DNA: TGTGCCACCTCCCCCCCCTCAACAGGAAATGAAAAACTGTTTTTT. Amino acids: CATSPPSTGNEKLFF. The full variable domain, with the rest looked up from reference TRBV18 and TRBJ1-4, is NAGVMQNPRHLVRRRGQEARLRCSPMKGHSHVYWYRQLPEEGLKFMVYLQKENIIDESGMPKERFSAEFPKEGPSILRIQQVVRGDSAAYFCATSPPSTGNEKLFFGSGTQLSVL.

V usage is TRBV7-9 and J usage is TRBJ2-1; D uncertain. This CDR3 contains 12 residues. V was shortened by 0 bases and J by 8 bases, with 5 bases between the two germline ends. Germline CDR1 and CDR2: SEHNR and FQNEAQ (reference sequence). The CDR3 sequence is CASSLAFYEQFF. The CDR3 DNA sequence: TGTGCCAGCAGCTTAGCCTTTTATGAGCAGTTCTTC.

CDR3 bases: TGTGCCTCCCAAACGAAGGGGCAGGGGCGGACTAATTCACCCCTCCACTTT. It codes for CASQTKGQGRTNSPLHF. This chain uses TRBV11-2 with TRBJ1-6; the D gene is possibly TRBD1 (6 bases). Germline values: CDR1 SGHAT, CDR2 FQNNGV. V lost 11 bases, J lost 6 bases, and 26 bases lay in between. CDR3 length equals 17 residues.

This rearrangement joins TRBV6-1 to TRBJ2-1, with TRBD1 identical over 8 bases. Trimming at V came to 0 bases and at J to 9 bases, leaving 7 bases not matched to a gene. The CDR3 runs 15 residues. Germline V gives CDR1 MNHNS, CDR2 SASEGT. CDR3 coding DNA: TGTGCCAGCAGTGAAGCGCCAGGGGGCCGCGGTGAGCAGTTCTTC. This codes for CASSEAPGGRGEQFF.

The rearrangement joins TRBV3-1 (or the pseudogene TRBV3-2) to TRBJ2-3; no reliable D call. The CDR3 runs to 14 residues. The V end was cut by 3 bases, the J end by 2 bases, with 9 bases between. The germline V gene encodes CDR1 LGHDT and CDR2 YNNKEL (reference sequence). In DNA form, the CDR3 reads TGTGCCAGCAGCCACTCCCCTAACACAGATACGCAGTATTTT. Its translation is CASSHSPNTDTQYF.

This clone was recorded a few times. V is TRBV5-8 and J is TRBJ2-3; no reliable D call. CDR1 is SGHTS and CDR2 is YDEGEE in the germline V gene. Trimming removed 0 bases from V and 3 bases from J, with 11 bases in between. The CDR3 covers 15 residues. This CDR3 reads CASSLGQELTDTQYF. CDR3 DNA: TGTGCCAGCAGCTTGGGCCAGGAATTGACAGATACGCAGTATTTT.

Here the CDR3 reads CASSLGTGHSPLHF. The CDR3 coding sequence is TGTGCCAGCAGTTTAGGGACAGGGCATTCACCCCTCCACTTT. The chain links TRBV28 to TRBJ1-6, with 9 bases fitting TRBD1. The CDR3 contains 14 residues. The germline CDR1 and CDR2 sequences are MDHEN and SYDVKM. The ends lost 2 bases at V and 8 bases at J; junction bases unmatched: 1.

This chain uses TRBV5-1 with TRBJ2-5, with 10 positions matching TRBD1. The CDR3 has 14 residues. The V segment lost 4 bases and the J segment 4 bases; nucleotides outside the gene matches: 4. Germline CDR1 reads SGHRS; CDR2 reads YFSETQ. CDR3 residues: CASSRWTGGETQYF. The CDR3 nucleotides read TGCGCCAGCAGCAGATGGACAGGGGGAGAGACCCAGTACTTC.

This chain uses TRBV30 with TRBJ1-2; D unclear. The CDR3 is 11 amino acids. V was trimmed by 0 bases and J by 8 bases, leaving 7 bases between them. Germline V gene data show CDR1 as GTSNPN and CDR2 as SVGIG (reference sequence). CDR3 in DNA: TGTGCCTGGAGTGTTTCGGGGGGCTACACCTTC. Protein product: CAWSVSGGYTF.

V gene TRBV6-1 combines with J gene TRBJ2-5, with 7 bases identical to TRBD2. There are 17 residues in the CDR3. Germline CDR1 reads MNHNS; CDR2 reads SASEGT. After removal of 0 bases from V and 1 base from J, the junction contained 8 bases not matched to a gene. CDR3 protein: CASSEAGGVRVQETQYF. The CDR3 DNA reads as TGTGCCAGCAGTGAAGCGGGGGGGGTTAGGGTCCAAGAGACCCAGTACTTC.

The gene calls are TRBV5-4 and TRBJ2-5; TRBD1 matches at 8 bases. Germline assignment: CDR1 SGHNT and CDR2 YYREEE (reference sequence). The CDR3 spans 15 residues. J lost 5 bases, V lost 3 bases, and 9 bases had no gene match. This CDR3 is CASSWAGGPRETQYF. CDR3 DNA sequence: TGTGCCAGCAGCTGGGCAGGGGGCCCTCGGGAGACCCAGTACTTC.

The V and J genes are TRBV5-1 and TRBJ1-6; TRBD1 aligns across 9 bases. The CDR3 covers 17 residues. CDR1 is SGHRS, CDR2 YFSETQ, per germline. After removal of 4 bases from V and 8 bases from J, the junction contained 13 bases not matched to a gene. The CDR3: CASSGSVGQGVDSPLHF. The CDR3 region has the DNA TGCGCCAGCAGCGGGTCCGTGGGACAGGGAGTGGATTCACCCCTCCACTTT.

The chain joins TRBV6-6 to TRBJ2-2, with D possibly being TRBD2 (6 bases). V lost 3 bases and J 1 base, leaving 9 bases between the germline ends. The CDR3 is 15 residues long. Germline assignment: CDR1 MNHNY and CDR2 SVGAGI (reference sequence). CDR3 region: CASSYVAENTGELFF. CDR3 in DNA: TGTGCCAGCAGTTATGTAGCGGAGAACACCGGGGAGCTGTTTTTT.